This T cell receptor beta chain was found in a study of blood T cells in healthy people across ages. The use of a sample-barcoded 5' primer and a J-beta primer mix characterized a second PCR of 7 to 11 cycles. TCRdb ran MiXCR on the 5' RACE reads and lists one entry per CDR3 protein. The table has under 800,000 distinct CDR3 sequences, around 21% seen once. There are 15 residues in the CDR3. Germline CDR1 and CDR2: MNHEY and SVGAGI. The V end lost 2 bases, the J end lost 0 bases, and 10 bases lay between the germline ends. The V gene is TRBV6-5, the J gene TRBJ1-1; D may be TRBD1 (5 bases). The source material was blood. The clonotype comes from a man in his 70s in good health. The CDR3 nucleotides read TGTGCCAGCAGTTACGATGCCAGGGTGAACACTGAAGCTTTCTTT. Residues: CASSYDARVNTEAFF.